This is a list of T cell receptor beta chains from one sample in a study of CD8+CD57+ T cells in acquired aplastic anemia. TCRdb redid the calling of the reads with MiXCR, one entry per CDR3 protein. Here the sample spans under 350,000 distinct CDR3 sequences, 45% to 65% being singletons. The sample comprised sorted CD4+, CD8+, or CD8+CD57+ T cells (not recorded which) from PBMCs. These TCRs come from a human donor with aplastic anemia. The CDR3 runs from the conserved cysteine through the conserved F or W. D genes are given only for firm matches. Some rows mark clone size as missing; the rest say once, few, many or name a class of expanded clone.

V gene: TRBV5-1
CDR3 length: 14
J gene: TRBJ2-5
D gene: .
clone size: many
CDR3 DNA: TGCGCCAGCGGGGGGAGAGGGGTACAAGAGACCCAGTACTTC
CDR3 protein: CASGGRGVQETQYF

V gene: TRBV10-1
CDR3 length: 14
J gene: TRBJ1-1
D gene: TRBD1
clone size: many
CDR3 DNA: TGCGCCAGCAGTTACGACAGGGGGCGCACTGAAGCTTTCTTT
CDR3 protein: CASSYDRGRTEAFF

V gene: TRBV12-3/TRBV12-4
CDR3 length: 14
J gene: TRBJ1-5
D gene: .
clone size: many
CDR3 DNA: TGTGCCAGCAGTTGGGACTTGAGCAATCAGCCCCAGCATTTT
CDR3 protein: CASSWDLSNQPQHF

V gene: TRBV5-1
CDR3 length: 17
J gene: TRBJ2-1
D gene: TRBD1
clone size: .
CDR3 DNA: TGCGCCAGCAGCTTGGCCCGGGGACAGGGGACCTACAATGAGCAGTTCTTC
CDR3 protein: CASSLARGQGTYNEQFF

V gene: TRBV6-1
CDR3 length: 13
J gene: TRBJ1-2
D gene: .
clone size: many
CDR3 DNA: TGTGCCAGCAGTCAGCCAGGGAAGCATGGCTACACCTTC
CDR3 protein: CASSQPGKHGYTF

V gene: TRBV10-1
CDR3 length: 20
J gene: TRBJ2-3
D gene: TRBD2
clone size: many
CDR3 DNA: TGCGCCAGCAGTGAGTCGAGGGGACTAGCGGGGGGAACCGTGGAAGATACGCAGTATTTT
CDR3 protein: CASSESRGLAGGTVEDTQYF

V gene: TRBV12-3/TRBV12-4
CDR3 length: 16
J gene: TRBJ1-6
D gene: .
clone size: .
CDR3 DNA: TGTGCCAGCAGTTTAACTAGCGGGTCCTACAATTCACCCCTCCACTTT
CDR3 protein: CASSLTSGSYNSPLHF

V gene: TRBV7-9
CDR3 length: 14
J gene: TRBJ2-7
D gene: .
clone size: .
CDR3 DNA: TGTGCCAGCAGCTTAGATGACACCACCTACGAGCAGTACTTC
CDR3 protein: CASSLDDTTYEQYF

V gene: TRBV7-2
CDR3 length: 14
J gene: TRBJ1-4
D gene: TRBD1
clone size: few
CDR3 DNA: TGTGCCAGCAGCTCCCGGGACAGGTTTGAAAAACTGTTTTTT
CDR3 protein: CASSSRDRFEKLFF

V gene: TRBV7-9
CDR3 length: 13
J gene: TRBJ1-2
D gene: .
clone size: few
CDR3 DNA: TGTGCCAGCAGCCGGACAGCTTCCTATGGCTACACCTTC
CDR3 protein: CASSRTASYGYTF

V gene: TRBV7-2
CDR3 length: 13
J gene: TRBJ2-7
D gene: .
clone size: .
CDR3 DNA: TGTGCCAGCAGCTTAGGGACAGTCGGCGAGCAGTACTTC
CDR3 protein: CASSLGTVGEQYF

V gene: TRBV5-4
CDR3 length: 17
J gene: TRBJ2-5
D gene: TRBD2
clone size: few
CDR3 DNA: TGCGCCAGCAGCTTGGGACGCCCTTGGACTAGTCAAGAGACCCAGTACTTC
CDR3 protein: CASSLGRPWTSQETQYF

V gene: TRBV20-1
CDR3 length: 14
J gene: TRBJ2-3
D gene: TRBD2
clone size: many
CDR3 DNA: TGCAGTGCCCCGGGCGGGGGATTCACAGATACGCAGTATTTT
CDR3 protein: CSAPGGGFTDTQYF

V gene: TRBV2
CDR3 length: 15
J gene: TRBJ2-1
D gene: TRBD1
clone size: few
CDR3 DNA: TGTGCCAGCAGTCCCGGGACAGGGGACTACAATGAGCAGTTCTTC
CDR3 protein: CASSPGTGDYNEQFF

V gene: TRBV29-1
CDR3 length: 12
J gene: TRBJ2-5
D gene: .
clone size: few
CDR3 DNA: TGCAGCGTTGATGGCTACTTAAGGACCCAGTACTTC
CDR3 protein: CSVDGYLRTQYF

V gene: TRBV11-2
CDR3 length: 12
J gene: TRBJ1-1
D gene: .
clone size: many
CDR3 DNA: TGTGCCAGCAGCCAGTCGGGGACTGAAGCTTTCTTT
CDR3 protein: CASSQSGTEAFF

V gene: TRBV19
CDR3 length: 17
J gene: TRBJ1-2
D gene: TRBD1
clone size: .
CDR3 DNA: TGTGCCAGTTACAGGGAACCAAGGGACAGGAATACCTATGGCTACACCTTC
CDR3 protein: CASYREPRDRNTYGYTF

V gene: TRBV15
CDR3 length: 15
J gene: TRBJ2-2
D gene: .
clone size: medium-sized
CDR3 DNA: TGTGCCACCAGCAGAGGACTAGGAGGCACCGGGGAGCTGTTTTTT
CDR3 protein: CATSRGLGGTGELFF

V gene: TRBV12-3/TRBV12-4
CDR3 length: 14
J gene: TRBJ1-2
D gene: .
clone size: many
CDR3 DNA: TGTGCCAGCAGTTTAGGCGGCTCCTCCTATGGCTACACCTTC
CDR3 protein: CASSLGGSSYGYTF

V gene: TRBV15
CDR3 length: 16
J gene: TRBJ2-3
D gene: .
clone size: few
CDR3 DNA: TGTGCCACCAGCACCTGGGGCACACTGAGCACAGATACGCAGTATTTT
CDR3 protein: CATSTWGTLSTDTQYF

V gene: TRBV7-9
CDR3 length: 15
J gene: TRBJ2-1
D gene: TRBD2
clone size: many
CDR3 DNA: TGTGCCAGCAGAGAGCGGGGGAGCTCCTACAATGAGCAGTTCTTC
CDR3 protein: CASRERGSSYNEQFF

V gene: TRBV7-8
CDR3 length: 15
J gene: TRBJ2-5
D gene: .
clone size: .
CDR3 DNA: TGTGCCAGCAGCGTCAATTCCGACGGGCAAGAGACCCAGTACTTC
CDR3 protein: CASSVNSDGQETQYF

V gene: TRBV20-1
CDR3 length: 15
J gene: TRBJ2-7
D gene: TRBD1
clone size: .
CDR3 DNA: TGCAGTGCTAGAGCCCGGGACAGGGGAGGAAGCGAGCAGTACTTC
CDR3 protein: CSARARDRGGSEQYF

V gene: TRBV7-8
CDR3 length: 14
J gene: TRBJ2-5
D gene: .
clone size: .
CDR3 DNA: TGTGCCAGCAGCTTAGCGCAGGGGATAAAGGCCCAGTACTTC
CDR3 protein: CASSLAQGIKAQYF

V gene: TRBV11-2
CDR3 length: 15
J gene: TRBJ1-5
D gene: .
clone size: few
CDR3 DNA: TGTGCCAGCAGCTCCCGGCTACAGGGATACCAGCCCCAGCATTTT
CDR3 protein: CASSSRLQGYQPQHF

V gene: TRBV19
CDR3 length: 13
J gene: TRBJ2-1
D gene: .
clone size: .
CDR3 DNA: TGTGCCAGTACCCCCCCGGGGGGCTCGCAGCAGTTCTTC
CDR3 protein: CASTPPGGSQQFF

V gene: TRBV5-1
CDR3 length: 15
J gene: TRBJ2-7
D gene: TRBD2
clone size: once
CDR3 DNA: TGCGCCAGCAGCTCAATAGCGGGAACGTCCTACGAGCAGTACTTC
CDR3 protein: CASSSIAGTSYEQYF

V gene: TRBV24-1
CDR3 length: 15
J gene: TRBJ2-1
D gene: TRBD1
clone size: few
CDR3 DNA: TGTGCCACCAGTAAAACCGGGACAGGACTCAATGAGCAGTTCTTC
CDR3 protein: CATSKTGTGLNEQFF

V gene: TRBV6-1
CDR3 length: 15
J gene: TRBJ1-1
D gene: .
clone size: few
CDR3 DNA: TGTGCCAGCAGTGTCACCTCGGACGGGAACGCTGAAGCTTTCTTT
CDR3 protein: CASSVTSDGNAEAFF

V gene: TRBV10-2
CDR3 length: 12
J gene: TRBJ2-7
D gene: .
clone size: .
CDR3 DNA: TGCGCCAGCAGTGGACAGGTCTACGAGCAGTACTTC
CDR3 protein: CASSGQVYEQYF

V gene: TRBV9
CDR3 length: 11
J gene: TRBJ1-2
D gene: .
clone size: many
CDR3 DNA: TGTGCCAGCAGCGATTCCTATGGCTACACCTTC
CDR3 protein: CASSDSYGYTF

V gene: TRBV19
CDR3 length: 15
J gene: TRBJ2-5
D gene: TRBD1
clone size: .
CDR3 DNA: TGTGCCAGTAGACCCCCGGGACAGAGACAAGAGACCCAGTACTTC
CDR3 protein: CASRPPGQRQETQYF

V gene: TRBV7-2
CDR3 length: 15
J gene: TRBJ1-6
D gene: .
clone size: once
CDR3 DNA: TGTGCCAGCACCGTCGGGCTAAACTATAATTCACCCCTCCACTTT
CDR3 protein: CASTVGLNYNSPLHF

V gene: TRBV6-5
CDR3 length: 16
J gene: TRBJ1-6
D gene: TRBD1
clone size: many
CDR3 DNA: TGTGCCAGCAGCCGCCCCGGGACAGGGAGAAATTCACCCCTCCACTTT
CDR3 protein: CASSRPGTGRNSPLHF

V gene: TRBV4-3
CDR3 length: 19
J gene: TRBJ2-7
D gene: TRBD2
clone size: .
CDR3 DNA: TGCGCCAGCAGCCAAGGTGGACTAGCGGAGTACTCCTCGGCTTACGAGCGGTACTTC
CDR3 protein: CASSQGGLAEYSSAYERYF

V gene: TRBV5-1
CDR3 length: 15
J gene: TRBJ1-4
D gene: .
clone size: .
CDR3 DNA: TGCGCCAGCAGCTTGGCCCGGGGGCGCGGTGAAAAACTGTTTTTT
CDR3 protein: CASSLARGRGEKLFF

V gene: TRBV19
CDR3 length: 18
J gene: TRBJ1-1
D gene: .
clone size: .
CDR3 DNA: TGTGCCAGTAGTATAGATCGGACGGCAGGGGCCCAGAACACTGAAGCTTTCTTT
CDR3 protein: CASSIDRTAGAQNTEAFF

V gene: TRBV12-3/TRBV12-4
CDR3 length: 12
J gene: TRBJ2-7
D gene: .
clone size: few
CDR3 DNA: TGTGCCAGCTCCCCGCGTCGGGGAGAGCAGTACTTC
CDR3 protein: CASSPRRGEQYF

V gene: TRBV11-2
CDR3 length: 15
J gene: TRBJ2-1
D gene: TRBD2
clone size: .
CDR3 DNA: TGTGCCAGCAGCCAAGAAGCGGGATCATACAATGAGCAGTTCTTC
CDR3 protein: CASSQEAGSYNEQFF

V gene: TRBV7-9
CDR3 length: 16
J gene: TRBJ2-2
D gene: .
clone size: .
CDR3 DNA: TGCGCCAGCAGCCAAGGGGCGACACTGAACACCGGGGAGCTGTTTTTT
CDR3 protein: CASSQGATLNTGELFF

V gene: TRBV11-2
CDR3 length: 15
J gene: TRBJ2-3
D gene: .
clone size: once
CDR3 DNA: TGTGCCAGCAGCCCCTACTCAAGGGCGACAGATACGCAGTATTTT
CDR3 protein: CASSPYSRATDTQYF

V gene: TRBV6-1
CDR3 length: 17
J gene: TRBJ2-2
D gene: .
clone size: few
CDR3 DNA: TGTGCCAGCAGCGCGCTCTCAAGGTATTTCAACACCGGGGAGCTGTTTTTT
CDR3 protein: CASSALSRYFNTGELFF

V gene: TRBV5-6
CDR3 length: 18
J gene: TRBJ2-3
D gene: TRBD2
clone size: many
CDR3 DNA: TGTGCCAGCAACAATAAGGTTCTAGCGGGAGTGGTTGGTGATACGCAGTATTTT
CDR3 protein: CASNNKVLAGVVGDTQYF

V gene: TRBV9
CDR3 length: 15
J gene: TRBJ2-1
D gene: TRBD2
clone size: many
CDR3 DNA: TGTGCCAGCAGCGAAGGACTAGCGGGGGGCAATGAGCAGTTCTTC
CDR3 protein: CASSEGLAGGNEQFF

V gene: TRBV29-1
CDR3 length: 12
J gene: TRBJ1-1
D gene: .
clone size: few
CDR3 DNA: TGCAGCTCCAAGTCAGGAGCCTCTGAAGCTTTCTTT
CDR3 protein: CSSKSGASEAFF

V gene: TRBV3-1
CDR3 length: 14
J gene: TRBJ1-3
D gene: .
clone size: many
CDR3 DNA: TGTGCCAGCAGCCTAGGGCGGTCTGGAAACACCATATATTTT
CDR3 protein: CASSLGRSGNTIYF

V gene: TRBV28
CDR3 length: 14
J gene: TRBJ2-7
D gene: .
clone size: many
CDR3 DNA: TGTGCCAGCACCAAAGGTGGCAGTTTCTACGAGCAGTACTTC
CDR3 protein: CASTKGGSFYEQYF

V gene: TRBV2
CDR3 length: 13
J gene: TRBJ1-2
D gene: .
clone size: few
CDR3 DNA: TGTGCCAGCGAGAGCTCCATAGTAGGAGGCTACACCTTC
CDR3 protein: CASESSIVGGYTF

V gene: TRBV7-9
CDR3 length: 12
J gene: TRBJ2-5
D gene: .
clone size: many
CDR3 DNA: TGTGCCAGCAGAAGACAGATGGAGACCCAGTACTTC
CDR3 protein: CASRRQMETQYF

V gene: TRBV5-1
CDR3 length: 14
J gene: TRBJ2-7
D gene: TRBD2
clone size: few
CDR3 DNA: TGCGCCAGCAGCGGACTAGCGGGACGCTACGAGCAGTACTTC
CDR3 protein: CASSGLAGRYEQYF

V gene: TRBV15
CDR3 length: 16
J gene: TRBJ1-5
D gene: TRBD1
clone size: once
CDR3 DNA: TGTGCCACCAGCAGAGGCAGGGGGCTTTGGAATCAGCCCCAGCATTTT
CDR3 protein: CATSRGRGLWNQPQHF

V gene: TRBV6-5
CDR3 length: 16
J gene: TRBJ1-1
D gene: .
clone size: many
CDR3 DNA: TGTGCCAGCAGTTCGAGATATAGACCTACGAACACTGAAGCTTTCTTT
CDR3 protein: CASSSRYRPTNTEAFF

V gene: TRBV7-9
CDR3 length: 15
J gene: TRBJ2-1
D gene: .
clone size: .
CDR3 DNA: TGTGCCAGCAGCCCACCGGGACTGCCCTACAATGAGCAGTTCTTC
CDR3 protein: CASSPPGLPYNEQFF